This T cell receptor (beta chain) was sequenced for a study of shared clonotypes between healthy human individuals. Deep-level running was used for the assay. The assay was immunoSEQ multiplex PCR, and TCRdb's table has in-frame clones only and misses some. The sample lists approximately 2.4 million clones, 90% to 97% occurring once. Comment on this clone: Antigen specificity is unknown.

Losses at the gene ends were 2 bases for V and 2 bases for J; bases not matched to a gene: 12. Looked up from germline, CDR1 is GTSNPN and CDR2 is SVGIG (reference sequence). The length of the CDR3 is 16 residues. General observations from the study: A handful of donors had roughly 5% of their naive CD4 clonotypes in common.

The receptor was derived from a man in his late teens or twenties in good health. The sample taken for sequencing was naive CD4+ T cells sorted from blood. The subset denotes: CD45RA+ positively selected. The chain couples TRBV30 to TRBJ2-7; 7 bases fit TRBD1. CDR3 sequence reads: CAWSRGRQGVAYEQYF. In DNA, the CDR3 is TGTGCCTGGAGTCGTGGGCGGCAGGGGGTGGCCTACGAGCAGTACTTC.